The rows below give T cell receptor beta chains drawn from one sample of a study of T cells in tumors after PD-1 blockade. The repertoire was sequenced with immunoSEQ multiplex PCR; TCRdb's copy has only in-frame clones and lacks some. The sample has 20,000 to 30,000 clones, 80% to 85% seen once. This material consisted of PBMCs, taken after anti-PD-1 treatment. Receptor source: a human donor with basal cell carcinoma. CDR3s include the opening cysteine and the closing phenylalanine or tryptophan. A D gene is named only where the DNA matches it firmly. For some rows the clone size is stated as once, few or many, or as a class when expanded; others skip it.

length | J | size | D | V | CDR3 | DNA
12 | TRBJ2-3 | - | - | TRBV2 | CASSEWRDTQYF | TGTGCCAGCAGTGAATGGCGGGATACGCAGTATTTT
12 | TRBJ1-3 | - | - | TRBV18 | CASSQEGNTIYF | TGTGCCAGCTCTCAGGAAGGAAACACCATATATTTT
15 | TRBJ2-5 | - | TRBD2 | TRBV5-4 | CASSLVAGGRETQYF | TGTGCCAGCAGCTTGGTAGCGGGGGGCCGGGAGACCCAGTACTTC
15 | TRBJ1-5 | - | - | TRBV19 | CASSILWDSNQPQHF | TGTGCCAGTAGTATATTGTGGGACAGCAATCAGCCCCAGCATTTT
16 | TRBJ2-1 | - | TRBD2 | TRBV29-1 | CSVEGRGGLAYNEQFF | TGCAGCGTTGAGGGACGGGGGGGCTTGGCCTACAATGAGCAGTTCTTC
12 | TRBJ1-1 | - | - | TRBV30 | CAWKLTGTGAFF | TGTGCCTGGAAATTGACTGGTACGGGAGCTTTCTTT
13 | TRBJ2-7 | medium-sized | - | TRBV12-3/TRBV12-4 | CASKPGHNSEQYF | TGTGCCAGCAAACCGGGACATAATTCCGAGCAGTACTTC
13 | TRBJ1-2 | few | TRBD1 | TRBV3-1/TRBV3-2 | CASSLQGTYGYTF | TGTGCCAGCAGCTTACAGGGGACCTATGGCTACACCTTC
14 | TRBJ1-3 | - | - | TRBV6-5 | CASSYGGTGNTIYF | TGTGCCAGCAGTTACGGGGGTACGGGAAACACCATATATTTT
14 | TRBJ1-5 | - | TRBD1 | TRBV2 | CASSEDRVYQPQHF | TGTGCCAGCAGTGAGGACAGGGTCTATCAGCCCCAGCATTTT
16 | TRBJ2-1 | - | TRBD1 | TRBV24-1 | CATSDKTGGSYNEQFF | TGTGCCACCAGTGATAAGACAGGGGGTTCCTACAATGAGCAGTTCTTC
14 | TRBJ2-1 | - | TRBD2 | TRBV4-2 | CASSPGGAYNEQFF | TGTGCCAGCAGCCCGGGGGGGGCCTACAATGAGCAGTTCTTC
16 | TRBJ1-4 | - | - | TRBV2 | CASSETQASSREKLFF | TGTGCCAGCAGTGAAACCCAGGCATCAAGTCGGGAAAAACTGTTTTTT
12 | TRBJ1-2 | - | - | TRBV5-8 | CASSLTRGSNTF | TGTGCCAGCAGCTTGACTAGGGGTTCGAACACCTTC
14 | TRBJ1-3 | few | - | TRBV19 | CASRVGSSGNTIYF | TGTGCCAGTAGAGTGGGCAGCTCTGGAAACACCATATATTTT
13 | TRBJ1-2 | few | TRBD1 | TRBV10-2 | CASTGTGDYGYTF | TGCGCCAGCACAGGGACAGGTGACTATGGCTACACCTTC
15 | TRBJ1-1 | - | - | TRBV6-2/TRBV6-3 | CASSPRGKSNTEAFF | TGTGCCAGCAGTCCCCGAGGGAAATCGAACACTGAAGCTTTCTTT
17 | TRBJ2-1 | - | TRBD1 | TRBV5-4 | CASSSSGGRALGNEQFF | TGTGCCAGCAGCTCATCAGGGGGCCGCGCCTTGGGCAATGAGCAGTTCTTC
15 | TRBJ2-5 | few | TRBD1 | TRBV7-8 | CASSRGQGNQETQYF | TGTGCCAGCAGCCGAGGACAGGGGAATCAAGAGACCCAGTACTTC
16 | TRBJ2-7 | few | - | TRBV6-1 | CASSDVRRAGNYEQYF | TGTGCCAGCAGTGACGTAAGGAGGGCAGGGAACTACGAGCAGTACTTC
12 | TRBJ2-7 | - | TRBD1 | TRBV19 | CATRDRAYEQYF | TGTGCCACAAGGGACAGGGCCTACGAGCAGTACTTC
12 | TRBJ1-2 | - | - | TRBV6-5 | CASRGGGGGYTF | TGTGCCAGCAGGGGCGGGGGAGGGGGCTACACCTTC
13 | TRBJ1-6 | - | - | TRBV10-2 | CASSDQGSSPLHF | TGCGCCAGCAGTGACCAGGGGAGTTCACCCCTCCACTTT
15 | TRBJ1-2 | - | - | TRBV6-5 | CASSLNAAPNYGYTF | TGTGCCAGCAGCCTAAACGCGGCCCCGAACTATGGCTACACCTTC
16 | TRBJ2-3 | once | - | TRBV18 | CASSPPVEGITDTQYF | TGTGCCAGCTCACCCCCAGTCGAAGGAATCACAGATACGCAGTATTTT
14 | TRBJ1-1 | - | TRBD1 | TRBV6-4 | CASKTGGESTEAFF | TGTGCCAGCAAGACAGGGGGCGAGAGCACTGAAGCTTTCTTT
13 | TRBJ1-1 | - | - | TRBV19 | CASSRADGGEAFF | TGTGCCAGTAGTAGGGCTGACGGCGGAGAAGCTTTCTTT
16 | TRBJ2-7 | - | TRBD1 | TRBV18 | CASSPTSGTGFNEQYF | TGTGCCAGCTCACCAACAAGCGGGACAGGGTTCAACGAGCAGTACTTC